Below, 8 T cell receptor beta chains from the same sample are listed, as sequenced in a study of T cells in women clearing cervical HPV infection. TCRdb's copy holds only in-frame clones and misses some; the assay was immunoSEQ multiplex PCR. The repertoire table contains approximately 35,000 clones. The source material was blood buffy coat. These TCRs come from a woman aged 18-69 years with a cervical HPV16 infection that either progressed to CIN3+ or cleared (not recorded which).

As for this clone: The CDR3 extends 3 residues past the end of the read, so its final part is completed from the germline J gene. This chain connects TRBV2 to TRBJ2-2; TRBD1 or TRBD2 may be the D gene (6 bases each). The germline V gene encodes CDR1 SNHLY and CDR2 FYNNEI. The CDR3 is made up of 15 amino acids. The CDR3 is CATSKARGGGTPLFF. CDR3 bases read: TGTGCCACCTCTAAAGCCAGGGGAGGAGGGACACCG.

Turning to this clone: Read coverage stops 3 residues before the CDR3 terminus; the germline J gene supplies the remainder. This sequence joins TRBV20-1 and TRBJ2-7; 11 nucleotides match TRBD1. The CDR3 runs to 12 residues. J was trimmed by 4 bases and V by 6 bases; bases with no gene match: 2. Germline-derived CDR1 and CDR2 are DFQATT and SNEGSKA (reference sequence). Incomplete CDR3 DNA: TGCAGTGCGAGGGACAGGGGGTACGAG. It encodes CSARDRGYE. The whole CDR3 sequence is CSARDRGYEQYF.

The CDR3 region is CSARDLSGEKLFF. Incomplete CDR3 DNA: TGCAGTGCTAGAGATCTCTCGGGTGAAAAA. The rearrangement joins TRBV20-1 to TRBJ1-4; D unclear. The DNA ends 3 residues before the CDR3 does, and the rest of the CDR3 is filled in from the germline J gene. CDR3 size: 13 residues. In germline, CDR1 is DFQATT, CDR2 SNEGSKA (reference sequence). V was shortened by 0 bases and J by 7 bases, with 9 bases between the two germline ends.

A note on this clone: Read sequence stops 3 residues before the CDR3 end, and the germline J gene provides the missing end. The chain combines TRBV7-2 with TRBJ2-1; 10 nucleotides agree with TRBD1. The CDR3 is 15 amino acids. J was trimmed by 6 bases and V by 4 bases; bases with no gene match: 6. The V gene's germline CDR1 is SGHTA and CDR2 FQGNSA. The CDR3 sequence is CASSYWGQGPNEQFF. CDR3 DNA, as far as it was read: TGTGCCAGCAGCTACTGGGGACAGGGGCCCAATGAG.

Notes on this clone: The read ends 3 residues early relative to the CDR3; the germline J gene fills the gap. This chain joins TRBV2 and TRBJ2-1; 8 bases align to TRBD2. This CDR3 spans 15 amino acids. The junction had 7 bases not matched to a gene; V was cut back by 7 bases and J by 2 bases. Germline assignment: CDR1 SNHLY and CDR2 FYNNEI. The CDR3: CASILSGTPYNEQFF. The DNA read from the CDR3 is TGTGCCAGCATACTTAGCGGGACACCCTACAATGAG.

As for this clone: Coverage ceases 3 residues before the CDR3 finishes, and the germline J gene fills in the end. This rearrangement joins TRBV7-3 to TRBJ2-3; TRBD2 aligns across 8 bases. CDR3 size: 15 residues. Germline trimming cut 4 bases from V and 6 bases from J; bases unmatched to any gene: 9. Germline CDR1 and CDR2: SGHTA and FQGTGA. The sequenced CDR3 bases are TGTGCCAGCAGCTCCGGGGGGGCCGGGGGCGATACG. Amino acid sequence: CASSSGGAGGDT. The complete CDR3 protein is CASSSGGAGGDTQYF.

With regard to this clone: Coverage ceases 3 residues before the CDR3 finishes, and the germline J gene fills in the end. The rearrangement links TRBV7-2 to TRBJ2-3, with no clear D. Germline V gene data show CDR1 as SGHTA and CDR2 as FQGNSA. Trimming took off 4 bases at V and 6 bases at J, with 14 bases between the two ends. CDR3 length: 14 amino acids. The CDR3 protein is CASSSISYSDTQYF. The sequenced part of the CDR3 DNA is TGTGCCAGCAGCTCCATTTCCTACAGCGATACG.

Turning to this clone: The read stops 3 residues short of the end of the CDR3; the missing end is completed from the germline J gene. This chain connects TRBV7-3 to TRBJ1-1; 12 nucleotides agree with TRBD1. The germline CDR1 and CDR2 sequences are SGHTA and FQGTGA. J lost 6 bases, V lost 4 bases, and 3 bases had no gene match. The CDR3 covers 14 residues. The covered CDR3 bases are TGTGCCAGCAGCTCGGGGACAGGGGGCTCTGAA. Translation: CASSSGTGGSE. The whole CDR3 protein is CASSSGTGGSEAFF.